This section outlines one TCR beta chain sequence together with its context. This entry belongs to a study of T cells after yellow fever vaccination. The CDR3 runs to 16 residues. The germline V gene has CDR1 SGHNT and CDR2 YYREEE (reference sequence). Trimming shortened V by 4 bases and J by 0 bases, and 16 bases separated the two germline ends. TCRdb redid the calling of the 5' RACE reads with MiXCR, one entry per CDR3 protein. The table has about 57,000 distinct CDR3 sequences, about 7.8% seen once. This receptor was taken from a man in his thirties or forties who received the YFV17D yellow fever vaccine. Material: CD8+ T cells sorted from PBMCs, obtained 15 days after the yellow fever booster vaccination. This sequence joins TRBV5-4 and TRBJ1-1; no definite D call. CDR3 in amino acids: CASSPTVGGLNTEAFF. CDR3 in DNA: TGTGCCAGCAGCCCCACCGTCGGCGGTCTGAACACTGAAGCTTTCTTT.